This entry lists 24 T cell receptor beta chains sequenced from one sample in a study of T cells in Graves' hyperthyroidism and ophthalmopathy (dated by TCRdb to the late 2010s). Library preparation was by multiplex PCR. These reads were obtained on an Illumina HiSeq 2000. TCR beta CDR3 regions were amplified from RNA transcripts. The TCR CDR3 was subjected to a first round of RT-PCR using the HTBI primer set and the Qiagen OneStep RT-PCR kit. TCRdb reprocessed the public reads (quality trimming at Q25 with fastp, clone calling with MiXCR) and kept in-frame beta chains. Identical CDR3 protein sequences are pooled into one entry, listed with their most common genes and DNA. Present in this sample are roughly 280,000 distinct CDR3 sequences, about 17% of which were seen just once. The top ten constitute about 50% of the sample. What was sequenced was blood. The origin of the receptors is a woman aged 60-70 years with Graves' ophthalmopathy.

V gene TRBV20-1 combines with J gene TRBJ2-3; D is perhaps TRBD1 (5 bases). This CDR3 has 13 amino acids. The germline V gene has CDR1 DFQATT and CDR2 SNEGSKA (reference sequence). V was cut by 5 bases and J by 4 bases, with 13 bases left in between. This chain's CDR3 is CSAGTTAPDTQYF. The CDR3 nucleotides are TGCAGTGCTGGAACGACAGCGCCAGATACGCAGTATTTT.

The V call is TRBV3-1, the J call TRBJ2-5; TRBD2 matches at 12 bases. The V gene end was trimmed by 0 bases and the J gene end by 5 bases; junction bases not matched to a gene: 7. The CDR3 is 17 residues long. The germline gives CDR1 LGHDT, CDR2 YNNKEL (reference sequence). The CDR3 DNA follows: TGTGCCAGCAGCCAAGAGCCTAGCGGGGGGGCCTGGGAGACCCAGTACTTC. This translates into CASSQEPSGGAWETQYF.

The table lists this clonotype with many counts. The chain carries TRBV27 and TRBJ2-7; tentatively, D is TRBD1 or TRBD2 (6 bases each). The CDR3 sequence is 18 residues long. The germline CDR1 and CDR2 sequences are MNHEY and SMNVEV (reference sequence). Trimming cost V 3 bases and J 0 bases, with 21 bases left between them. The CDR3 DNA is TGTGCCAGCAGTTTGCGGACATACCCGGGGGCACACTCCTACGAGCAGTACTTC. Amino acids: CASSLRTYPGAHSYEQYF.

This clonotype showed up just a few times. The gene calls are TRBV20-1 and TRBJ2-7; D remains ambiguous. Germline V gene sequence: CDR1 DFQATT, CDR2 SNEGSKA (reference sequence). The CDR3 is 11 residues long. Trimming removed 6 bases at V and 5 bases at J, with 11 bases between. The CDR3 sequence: CSAPSWDEQYF. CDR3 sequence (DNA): TGCAGTGCCCCATCCTGGGACGAGCAGTACTTC.

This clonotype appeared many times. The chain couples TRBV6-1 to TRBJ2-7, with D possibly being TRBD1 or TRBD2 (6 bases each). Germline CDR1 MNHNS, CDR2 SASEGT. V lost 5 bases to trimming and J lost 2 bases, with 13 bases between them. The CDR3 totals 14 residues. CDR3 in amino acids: CASSKRGPPYEQYF. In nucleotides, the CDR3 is TGTGCCAGCAGTAAACGGGGGCCCCCCTACGAGCAGTACTTC.

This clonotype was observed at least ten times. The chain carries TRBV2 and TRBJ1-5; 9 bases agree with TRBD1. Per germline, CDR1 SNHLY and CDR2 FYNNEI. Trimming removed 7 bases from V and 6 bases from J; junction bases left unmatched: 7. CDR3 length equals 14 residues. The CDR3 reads CASTGQGGGQPQHF. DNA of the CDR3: TGTGCCAGCACGGGACAGGGTGGGGGTCAGCCCCAGCATTTT.

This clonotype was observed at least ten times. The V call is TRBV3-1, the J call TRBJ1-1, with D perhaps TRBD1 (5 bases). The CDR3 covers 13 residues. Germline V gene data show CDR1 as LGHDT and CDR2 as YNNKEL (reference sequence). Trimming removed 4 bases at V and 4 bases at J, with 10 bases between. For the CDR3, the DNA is TGTGCCAGCAGCCGGGGGGAGGGCACTGAAGCTTTCTTT. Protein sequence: CASSRGEGTEAFF.

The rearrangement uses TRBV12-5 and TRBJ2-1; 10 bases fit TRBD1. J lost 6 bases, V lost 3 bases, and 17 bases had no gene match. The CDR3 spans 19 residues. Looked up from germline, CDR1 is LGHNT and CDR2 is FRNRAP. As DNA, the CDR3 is TGTGCTAGTGGTTTCGCCCACCTGAGGACAGGGGGAATACTCAATGAGCAGTTCTTC. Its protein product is CASGFAHLRTGGILNEQFF.

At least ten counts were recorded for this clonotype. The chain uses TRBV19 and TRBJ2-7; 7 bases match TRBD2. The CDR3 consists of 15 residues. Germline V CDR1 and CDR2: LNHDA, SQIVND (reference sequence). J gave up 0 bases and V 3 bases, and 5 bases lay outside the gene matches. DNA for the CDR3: TGTGCCAGTAGTATGCCAGCGGGAAGCTCCTACGAGCAGTACTTC. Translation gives CASSMPAGSSYEQYF.

The CDR3 region has the DNA TGCGCCAGCAGCTTGGGGGCAGAGGACTACGAGCAGTACTTC. Protein product: CASSLGAEDYEQYF. This chain joins TRBV5-1 and TRBJ2-7; D is unresolved. V was trimmed by 0 bases and J by 3 bases, leaving 10 bases between them. CDR1 is SGHRS, CDR2 YFSETQ, per germline. This CDR3 comprises 14 residues. Drawing the rest from reference TRBV5-1 and TRBJ2-7, the complete variable domain is KAGVTQTPRYLIKTRGQQVTLSCSPISGHRSVSWYQQTPGQGLQFLFEYFSETQRNKGNFPGRFSGRQFSNSRSEMNVSTLELGDSALYLCASSLGAEDYEQYFGPGTRLTVT.

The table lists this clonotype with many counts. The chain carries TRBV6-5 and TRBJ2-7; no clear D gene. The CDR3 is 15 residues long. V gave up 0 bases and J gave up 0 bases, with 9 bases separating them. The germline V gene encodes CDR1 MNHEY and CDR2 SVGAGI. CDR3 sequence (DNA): TGTGCCAGCAGTTACTCGATTGAAGTCTCCTACGAGCAGTACTTC. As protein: CASSYSIEVSYEQYF.

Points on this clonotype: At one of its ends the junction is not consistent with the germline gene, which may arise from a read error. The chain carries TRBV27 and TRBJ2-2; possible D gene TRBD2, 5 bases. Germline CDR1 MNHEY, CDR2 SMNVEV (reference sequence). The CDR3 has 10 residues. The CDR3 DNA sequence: TGTGCCAGCCGCTACGGGGAGCTGGTTTTT. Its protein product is CASRYGELVF.

Here the CDR3 reads CASSFKGPGSYEQYF. The CDR3 DNA reads as TGTGCCAGCAGCTTCAAGGGGCCCGGCTCCTACGAGCAGTACTTC. The chain carries TRBV5-4 and TRBJ2-7; maybe TRBD1 (5 bases). CDR1 and CDR2 (germline): SGHNT, YYREEE (reference sequence). The germline V and J ends were trimmed by 2 bases and 0 bases, with 12 bases remaining between them. The CDR3 sequence is 15 residues long.

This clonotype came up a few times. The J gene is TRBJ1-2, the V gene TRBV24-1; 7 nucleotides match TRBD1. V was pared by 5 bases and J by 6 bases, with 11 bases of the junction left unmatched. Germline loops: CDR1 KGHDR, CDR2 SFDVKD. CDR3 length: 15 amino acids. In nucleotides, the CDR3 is TGTGCCACCAGTGCCCGACCCGGGACAGCAGATGGCTACACCTTC. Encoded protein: CATSARPGTADGYTF.

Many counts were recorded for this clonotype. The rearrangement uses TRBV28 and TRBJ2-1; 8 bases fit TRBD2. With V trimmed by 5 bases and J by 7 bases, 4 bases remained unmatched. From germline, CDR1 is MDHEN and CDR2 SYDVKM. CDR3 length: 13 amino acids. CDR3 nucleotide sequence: TGTGCCAGCAGTGAAAGCGGGAGAAATGAGCAGTTCTTC. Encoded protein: CASSESGRNEQFF. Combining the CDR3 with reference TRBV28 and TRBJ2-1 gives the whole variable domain DVKVTQSSRYLVKRTGEKVFLECVQDMDHENMFWYRQDPGLGLRLIYFSYDVKMKEKGDIPEGYSVSREKKERFSLILESASTNQTSMYLCASSESGRNEQFFGPGTRLTVL.

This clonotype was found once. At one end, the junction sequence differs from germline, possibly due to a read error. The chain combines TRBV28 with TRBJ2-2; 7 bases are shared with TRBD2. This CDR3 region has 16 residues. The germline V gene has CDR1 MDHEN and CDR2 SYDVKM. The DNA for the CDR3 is TGTGCCAGCAGCCCTGGTTTTCCGGGAGGCACCGGGAAGCTGTCTTTT. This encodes CASSPGFPGGTGKLSF.

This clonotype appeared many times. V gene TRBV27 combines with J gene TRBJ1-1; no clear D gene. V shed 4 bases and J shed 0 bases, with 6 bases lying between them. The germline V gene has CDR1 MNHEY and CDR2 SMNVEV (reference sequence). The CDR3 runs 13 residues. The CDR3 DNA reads TGTGCCAGCAGTTCGTTTGTGAACACTGAAGCTTTCTTT. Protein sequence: CASSSFVNTEAFF.

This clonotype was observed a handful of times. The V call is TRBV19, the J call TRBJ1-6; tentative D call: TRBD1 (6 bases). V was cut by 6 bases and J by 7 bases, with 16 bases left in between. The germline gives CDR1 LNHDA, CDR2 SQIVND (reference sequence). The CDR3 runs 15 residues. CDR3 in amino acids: CASRSRTARNSPLHF. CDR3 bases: TGTGCCAGTAGGAGTCGGACAGCACGAAATTCACCCCTCCACTTT.

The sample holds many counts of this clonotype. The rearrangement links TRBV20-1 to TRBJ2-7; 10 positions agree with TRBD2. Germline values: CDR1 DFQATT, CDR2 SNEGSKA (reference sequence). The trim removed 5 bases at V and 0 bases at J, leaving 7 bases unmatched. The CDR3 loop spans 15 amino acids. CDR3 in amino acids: CSAPKTSGFSYEQYF. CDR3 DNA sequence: TGCAGTGCTCCTAAGACTAGCGGGTTCTCCTACGAGCAGTACTTC.

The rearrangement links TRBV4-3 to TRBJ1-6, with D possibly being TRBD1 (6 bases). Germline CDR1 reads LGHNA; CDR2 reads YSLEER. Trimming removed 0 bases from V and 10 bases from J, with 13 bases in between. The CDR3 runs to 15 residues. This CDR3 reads CASSQDTGPGSPLHF. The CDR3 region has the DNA TGCGCCAGCAGCCAAGATACAGGGCCGGGATCACCCCTCCACTTT.

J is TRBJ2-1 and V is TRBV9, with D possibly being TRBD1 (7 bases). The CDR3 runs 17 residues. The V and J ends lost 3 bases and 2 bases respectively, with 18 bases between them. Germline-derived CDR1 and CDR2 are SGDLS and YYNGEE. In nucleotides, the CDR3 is TGTGCCAGCAGCGCGCCCAGGGGGGAGAGGGCCTACAATGAGCAGTTCTTC. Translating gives CASSAPRGERAYNEQFF.

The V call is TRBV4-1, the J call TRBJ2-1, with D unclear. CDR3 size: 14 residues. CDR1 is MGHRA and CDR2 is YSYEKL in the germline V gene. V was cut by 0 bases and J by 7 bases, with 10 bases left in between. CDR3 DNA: TGCGCCAGCAGCCAAGATCAGAAGGTAAATGAGCAGTTCTTC. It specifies CASSQDQKVNEQFF.

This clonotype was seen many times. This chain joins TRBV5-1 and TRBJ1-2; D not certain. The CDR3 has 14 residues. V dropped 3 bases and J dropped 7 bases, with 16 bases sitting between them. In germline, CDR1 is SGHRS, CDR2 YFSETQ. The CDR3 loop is CASSYPEGIFGYTF. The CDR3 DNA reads TGCGCCAGCAGCTACCCGGAAGGGATCTTTGGCTACACCTTC.

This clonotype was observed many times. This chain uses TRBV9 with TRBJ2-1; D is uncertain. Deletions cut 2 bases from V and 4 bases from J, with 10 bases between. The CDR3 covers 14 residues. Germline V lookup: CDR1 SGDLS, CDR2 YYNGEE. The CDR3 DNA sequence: TGTGCCAGCAGCGTGGTAGGATCTTACAATGAGCAGTTCTTC. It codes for CASSVVGSYNEQFF. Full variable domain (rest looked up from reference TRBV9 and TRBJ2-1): DSGVTQTPKHLITATGQRVTLRCSPRSGDLSVYWYQQSLDQGLQFLIQYYNGEERAKGNILERFSAQQFPDLHSELNLSSLELGDSALYFCASSVVGSYNEQFFGPGTRLTVL.